This record concerns one T cell receptor (beta chain) sequence. As yet, its antigen is unknown. The data derive from a study of read filtering for tumor transcriptome and immune sequencing. The wider study: Mean patient age was around 66 years, range about 40 to 85; over 16 male, 11 to 15 female. Transcriptome libraries were built from DNase-treated RNA. Study findings and constraints: The CD138-negative fraction was mixed bone marrow immune cells, not pure T cells. RNA-seq captured clonotypes less deeply and reliably than IR-seq.

V lost 5 bases, J lost 2 bases, and 9 bases lay in between. The V gene's germline CDR1 is LNHDA and CDR2 SQIVND (reference sequence). There are 13 residues in the CDR3. This library used approximately 370 ng RNA and molecular barcoded adaptors spanning alpha/delta and beta/gamma chains. TCRdb ran MiXCR on the reads and lists one entry per CDR3 protein. Of some 130,000 distinct CDR3 sequences in the sample, approximately 12% were seen once. The sequenced sample consisted of a population of CD138-negative cells sorted from bone marrow. This receptor was taken from a donor at least 40 years old with multiple myeloma. The rearrangement uses TRBV19 and TRBJ2-5; D gene uncertain. The CDR3 nucleotides read TGTGCCAGTAGTGACACACAACAAGAGACCCAGTACTTC. Translation: CASSDTQQETQYF.